Listed here are 18 T cell receptor beta chains from one sample, sequenced in a study of radiotherapy plus CTLA-4 blockade in lung cancer. Clones were sequenced by immunoSEQ multiplex PCR, and TCRdb holds only the in-frame ones, with some missing. The repertoire includes 80,000 to 95,000 clones, about four fifths of them detected once, and roughly 0.8% sits in the top ten. The source was peripheral blood, collected from a patient treated with radiotherapy plus ipilimumab. All receptors derive from a human donor with non-small cell lung cancer who had stable disease on radiotherapy plus ipilimumab.

The gene calls are TRBV9 and TRBJ1-2, with TRBD1 identical over 11 bases. The J segment lost 4 bases and the V segment lost 3 bases, leaving 2 bases of the junction unmatched. Germline values: CDR1 SGDLS, CDR2 YYNGEE. The CDR3 runs 14 residues. CDR3 loop: CASSGTGGPYGYTF. Here the CDR3 DNA reads TGTGCCAGCAGCGGGACAGGGGGCCCCTATGGCTACACCTTC.

This chain uses TRBV18 with TRBJ2-7, with D possibly being TRBD1 (6 bases). The CDR3 extends over 14 amino acids. Germline-derived CDR1 and CDR2 are KGHSH and LQKENI. V was trimmed by 2 bases and J by 4 bases, leaving 12 bases between them. CDR3 bases: TGTGCCAGCTCACCAATCTGGGGGCCTTACGAGCAGTACTTC. It is translated as CASSPIWGPYEQYF.

This sequence joins TRBV30 and TRBJ1-4, with a tentative D call TRBD1 (6 bases). V gave up 5 bases and J gave up 9 bases, with 19 bases separating them. The CDR3 consists of 14 residues. CDR1 is GTSNPN and CDR2 is SVGIG in the germline V gene (reference sequence). The CDR3 region has the DNA TGTGCCTGGGAATCCGGGACACAGACTAAAAAACTGTTTTTT. It specifies CAWESGTQTKKLFF. Full variable domain (outside the CDR3, taken from reference TRBV30 and TRBJ1-4): SQTIHQWPATLVQPVGSPLSLECTVEGTSNPNLYWYRQAAGRGLQLLFYSVGIGQISSEVPQNLSASRPQDRQFILSSKKLLLSDSGFYLCAWESGTQTKKLFFGSGTQLSVL.

The chain carries TRBV23-1 and TRBJ2-1; perhaps TRBD2 as D (7 bases). TRBV23-1 is sorted into the ORF group, with uncertain function. This CDR3 comprises 17 residues. Trimming stripped 3 bases from V and 5 bases from J, with 20 bases between. As DNA, the CDR3 is TGCGCCAGCAGTCAGGCTAGGGGGGGCGGGAGAGACAATGAGCAGTTCTTC. This codes for CASSQARGGGRDNEQFF.

The chain couples TRBV29-1 to TRBJ2-6; D gene ambiguous. V was pared by 4 bases and J by 0 bases, with 7 bases between. The CDR3 has 14 residues. Germline V gene lookup returns CDR1 SQVTM and CDR2 ANQGSEA. The CDR3 DNA sequence: TGCAGCGTTGGATCCGTCTCTGGGGCCAACGTCCTGACTTTC. Translated, it gives CSVGSVSGANVLTF.

The chain is built from TRBV25-1 and TRBJ2-7, with D hard to call. This CDR3 spans 13 amino acids. The germline V and J ends were trimmed by 9 bases and 2 bases, with 14 bases remaining between them. Germline CDR1 is MGHDK and CDR2 is SYGVNS. Here the CDR3 DNA reads TGTGCCAGTAAAGGGCACACAGCCTACGAGCAGTACTTC. This sequence encodes CASKGHTAYEQYF.

V usage is TRBV7-6 and J usage is TRBJ2-2, with TRBD1 matching over 9 bases. V shed 5 bases and J 4 bases; nucleotides not matched to a gene: 2. CDR3 length: 14 amino acids. Looked up from germline, CDR1 is SGHVS and CDR2 is FNYEAQ. CDR3 coding DNA: TGTGCCAGCAGCAGGACAGGGGTCACCGGGGAGCTGTTTTTT. Its translation is CASSRTGVTGELFF.

This clone has just one count. The V and J genes are TRBV5-1 and TRBJ2-7; 7 nucleotides agree with TRBD2. This CDR3 is built from 14 residues. Germline V CDR1 and CDR2: SGHRS, YFSETQ. With 4 bases clipped from V and 2 bases from J, the junction kept 6 bases outside the gene matches. The CDR3 sequence is CASSGVAGTYEQYF. DNA for the CDR3: TGCGCCAGCAGCGGGGTAGCGGGTACCTACGAGCAGTACTTC.

The chain uses TRBV10-2 and TRBJ1-2; D call uncertain. CDR3 length: 15 residues. CDR1 WSHSY and CDR2 SAAADI come from the germline V gene. The ends were cut back, 6 bases at V and 1 base at J, with 15 bases in the middle. CDR3 amino acids: CASRPTERNNYGYTF. For the CDR3, the DNA is TGCGCCAGCAGACCGACGGAGAGGAATAACTATGGCTACACCTTC.

This chain links TRBV4-1 with TRBJ1-5, with D hard to call. Germline CDR1 MGHRA, CDR2 YSYEKL. The V gene lost 2 bases and the J gene lost 0 bases, with 11 bases spanning the gap. This CDR3 is 16 amino acids long. The CDR3 nucleotides read TGCGCCAGCAGCCAATACTTCCCCCATAGCAATCAGCCCCAGCATTTT. Translation gives CASSQYFPHSNQPQHF.

In its sample, this clone was seen a few times. This chain links TRBV2 with TRBJ2-1, with TRBD2 as a possible D gene (5 bases). Germline CDR1 is SNHLY and CDR2 is FYNNEI. With 4 bases removed from V and 4 bases from J, the gap between germline ends came to 11 bases. CDR3 length: 14 amino acids. Here the CDR3 DNA reads TGTGCCAGCAGTGCTGGGGAGACTTACAATGAGCAGTTCTTC. Translation: CASSAGETYNEQFF.

This chain links TRBV6-6 with TRBJ2-4; perhaps TRBD2 as D (5 bases). Deletions cut 6 bases from V and 6 bases from J, with 12 bases between. The CDR3 is made up of 13 amino acids. Germline CDR1 MNHNY, CDR2 SVGAGI (reference sequence). CDR3 region: CASSSGIGNIQYF. The CDR3 coding sequence is TGTGCCAGCAGCTCCGGGATCGGAAACATTCAGTACTTC.

The V call is TRBV5-4, the J call TRBJ2-7; 9 positions agree with TRBD2. CDR3 length: 14 residues. The V segment lost 4 bases and the J segment 5 bases; nucleotides outside the gene matches: 7. Germline CDR1 reads SGHNT; CDR2 reads YYREEE (reference sequence). The CDR3 region has the DNA TGTGCCAGCAGCAGGGCGGGAGGGAGGAACGAGCAGTACTTC. Protein: CASSRAGGRNEQYF. The full variable domain, its missing parts supplied by reference TRBV5-4 and TRBJ2-7, is ETGVTQSPTHLIKTRGQQVTLRCSSQSGHNTVSWYQQALGQGPQFIFQYYREEENGRGNFPPRFSGLQFPNYSSELNVNALELDDSALYLCASSRAGGRNEQYFGPGTRLTVT.

The chain joins TRBV28 to TRBJ2-7; D is ambiguous. The germline gives CDR1 MDHEN, CDR2 SYDVKM. Trimming removed 2 bases from V and 6 bases from J, with 14 bases in between. The CDR3 contains 14 residues. In nucleotides, the CDR3 is TGTGCCAGCAGTTTACTAGGCCCGAACACCGAGCAGTACTTC. Protein sequence: CASSLLGPNTEQYF.

The genes are TRBV5-1 and TRBJ1-2, with D possibly matching TRBD1 (6 bases). Germline V CDR1 and CDR2: SGHRS, YFSETQ. Trimming took off 0 bases at V and 6 bases at J, with 15 bases between the two ends. The CDR3 is made up of 15 amino acids. As DNA, the CDR3 is TGCGCCAGCAGCTTGGTCCCGGGGGGCGTAGATGGCTACACCTTC. Translating it yields CASSLVPGGVDGYTF.

This clone is a singleton in its sample. The rearrangement uses TRBV11-2 and TRBJ2-1, with D possibly called TRBD1 or TRBD2 (6 bases each). Per the germline V gene, CDR1 is SGHAT and CDR2 is FQNNGV. The CDR3 contains 18 residues. Trimming cost V 0 bases and J 0 bases, with 15 bases left between them. The CDR3 DNA is TGTGCCAGCAGCTTAGAGGGTCGGGGGCCCAGCTCCTACAATGAGCAGTTCTTC. This encodes CASSLEGRGPSSYNEQFF.

The chain has TRBV30 and TRBJ2-2; 13 nucleotides agree with TRBD2. This CDR3 is built from 16 residues. Trimming at V came to 1 base and at J to 6 bases, leaving 5 bases not matched to a gene. Germline V gene sequence: CDR1 GTSNPN, CDR2 SVGIG (reference sequence). CDR3 protein: CAWSAWTSGGAGELFF. In nucleotides, the CDR3 is TGTGCCTGGAGTGCTTGGACTAGCGGGGGTGCCGGGGAGCTGTTTTTT. The full variable domain, in which reference TRBV30 and TRBJ2-2 provide the parts outside the CDR3, is SQTIHQWPATLVQPVGSPLSLECTVEGTSNPNLYWYRQAAGRGLQLLFYSVGIGQISSEVPQNLSASRPQDRQFILSSKKLLLSDSGFYLCAWSAWTSGGAGELFFGEGSRLTVL.

In this sample, this clone turned up once. The rearrangement joins TRBV28 to TRBJ2-3; TRBD2 agrees at 14 bases. In germline, CDR1 is MDHEN, CDR2 SYDVKM. This CDR3 is built from 17 residues. After removal of 4 bases from V and 5 bases from J, the junction contained 8 bases not matched to a gene. DNA of the CDR3: TGTGCCAGCAGTTCCCGACTAGCGGGGGGGCCTAAAGATACGCAGTATTTT. It codes for CASSSRLAGGPKDTQYF.